This record concerns one T cell receptor (beta chain) sequence. The CDR3 consists of 19 residues. The V gene's germline CDR1 is LGHDT and CDR2 YNNKEL (reference sequence). V gave up 1 base and J gave up 5 bases; unmatched junction bases: 17. This sample was taken from a study of blood T cell repertoires in COVID-19. Study information: Researchers got acute and convalescent COVID-19 samples from the United States, Italy and Spain. Sources were T cells, B-cell-depleted T cells, or PBMCs; the material itself was cDNA or gDNA.

TCRdb keeps only in-frame clones here, not all; method: immunoSEQ multiplex PCR. The table includes about half a million clones, approximately 86% detected once. Adults between about 18 and 89 years of age took part from 24 US areas. Cohort 3 donors were reported recovered after two negative PCRs, clearance, or symptom resolution. Sequencing was done on a sample of PBMCs or T cells enriched from blood (not recorded which). This clonotype originated in a woman in her sixties who had recovered from COVID-19. The chain combines TRBV3-1 (or the pseudogene TRBV3-2) with TRBJ2-4; 7 bases agree with TRBD1. The CDR3 protein is CASSQVFQSTGINENIQYF. The CDR3 nucleotides are TGTGCCAGCAGCCAAGTTTTCCAATCGACAGGGATTAACGAAAACATTCAGTACTTC.